This T cell receptor (beta chain) was recorded in a study of cytotoxic CD8 clonotypes in ibrutinib-treated CLL. Study in general: The authors obtained response samples at a median of about 11 months of treatment, range 6 to 36.

As concerns this clone: At one end, the junction sequence differs from germline, possibly due to a read error.

Profiling relied on immunoSEQ multiplex PCR, and the TCRdb table lists in-frame clones only, not all of them. The repertoire has more than 75,000 clones, 70% to 80% of them found once; the top ten carry around 25%. Germline V gene sequence: CDR1 MNHNY, CDR2 SVGAGI (reference sequence). The CDR3 sequence is 13 residues long. The source material was PBMCs, sampled after 24 months of ibrutinib treatment. This TCR derives from a human donor with chronic lymphocytic leukemia. The chain carries TRBV6-6 and TRBJ2-3; D is possibly TRBD2 (6 bases). This CDR3 reads CAIEAGSRDTQYF. Written as DNA, the CDR3 is TGTGCTATTGAGGCGGGGAGCAGAGATACGCAGTATTTT.